This paragraph covers one TCR beta chain sequence. This CDR3 comprises 15 residues. The germline V gene has CDR1 SGHTA and CDR2 FQGNSA. V trimming: 3 bases; J trimming: 10 bases; junction bases outside the gene matches: 11. TCRdb's table, derived via immunoSEQ multiplex PCR, lists solely in-frame clones and lacks some. The repertoire holds approximately 90,000 clones, with approximately 88% as singletons. The data were obtained in a study of blood T cell repertoires in COVID-19. Study details: From T cells, B-cell-depleted T cells, or PBMCs came the material, which was cDNA or gDNA.

The TCR comes from a man aged 60-69 years with COVID-19, enrolled during active disease. Sequenced input: peripheral blood. J is TRBJ2-1 and V is TRBV7-2; 8 bases agree with TRBD2. DNA of the CDR3: TGTGCCAGCAGCTTGGGGGTTTTAGCGGGATGGGAGCAGTTCTTC. Translating gives CASSLGVLAGWEQFF.